This TCR beta chain emerged from a study of T cell repertoires in cytomegalovirus infection. MiXCR, applied by TCRdb to the reads, yields one record per CDR3 protein. The table records 150,000 or so distinct CDR3 sequences, 30% to 40% of them present only once. On this clonotype: Its target is unknown.

Study observations and caveats: CMV-specific TCR beta clonotypes restricted by HLA-C were the ones dominating the ex vivo response.

This receptor was identified in a human donor in good health (CMV status not recorded). Some clones in this sample may be carry-over from other donors' samples. The input for sequencing was CD8+ T cells from cultured PBMCs, taken from culture after CMV antigen stimulation.

The DNA of the CDR3 is TGTGCCAGCAGTTACGAATCCCCCAGATACAATGAGCAGTTCTTC. Translated, it gives CASSYESPRYNEQFF. The rearrangement joins TRBV6-5 to TRBJ2-1, with no clear D. Trimming cost V 2 bases and J 4 bases, with 12 bases left between them. CDR1 and CDR2 (germline): MNHEY, SVGAGI. The CDR3 has 15 amino acids.